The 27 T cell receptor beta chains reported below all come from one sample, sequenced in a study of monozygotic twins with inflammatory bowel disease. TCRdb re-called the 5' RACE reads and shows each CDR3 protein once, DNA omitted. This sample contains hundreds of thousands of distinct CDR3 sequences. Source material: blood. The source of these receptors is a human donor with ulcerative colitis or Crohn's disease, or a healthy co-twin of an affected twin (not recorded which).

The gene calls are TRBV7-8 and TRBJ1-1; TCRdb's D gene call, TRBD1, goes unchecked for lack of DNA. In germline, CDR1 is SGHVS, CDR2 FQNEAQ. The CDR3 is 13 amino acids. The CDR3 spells CASTPHRGTEAFF.

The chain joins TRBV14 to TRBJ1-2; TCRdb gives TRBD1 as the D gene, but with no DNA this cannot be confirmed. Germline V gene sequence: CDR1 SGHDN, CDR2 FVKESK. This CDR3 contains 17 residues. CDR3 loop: CASSQDSVWGSFYGYTF. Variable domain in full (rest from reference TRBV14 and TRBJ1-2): EAGVTQFPSHSVIEKGQTVTLRCDPISGHDNLYWYRRVMGKEIKFLLHFVKESKQDESGMPNNRFLAERTGGTYSTLKVQPAELEDSGVYFCASSQDSVWGSFYGYTFGSGTRLTVV.

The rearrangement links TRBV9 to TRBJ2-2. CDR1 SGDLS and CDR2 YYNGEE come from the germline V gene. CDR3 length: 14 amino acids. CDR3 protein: CASSVGGSTGELFF.

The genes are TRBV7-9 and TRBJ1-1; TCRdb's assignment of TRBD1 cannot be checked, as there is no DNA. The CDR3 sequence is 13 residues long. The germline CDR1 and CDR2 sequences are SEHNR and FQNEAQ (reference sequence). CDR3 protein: CASSITGGTEAFF.

CDR3 region: CASSVTGSSYNEQFF. The chain couples TRBV19 to TRBJ2-1. This CDR3 has 15 residues. Germline assignment: CDR1 LNHDA and CDR2 SQIVND (reference sequence).

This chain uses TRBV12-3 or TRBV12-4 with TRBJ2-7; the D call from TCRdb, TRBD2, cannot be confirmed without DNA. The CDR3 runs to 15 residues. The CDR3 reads CASRKGTSGFYEQYF.

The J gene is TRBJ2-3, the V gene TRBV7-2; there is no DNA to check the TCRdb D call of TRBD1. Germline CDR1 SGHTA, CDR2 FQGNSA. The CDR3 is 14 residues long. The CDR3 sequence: CASSLAGGIDTQYF.

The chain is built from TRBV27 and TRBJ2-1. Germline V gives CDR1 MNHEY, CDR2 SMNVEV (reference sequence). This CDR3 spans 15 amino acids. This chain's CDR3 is CASSFRGSSYNEQFF.

CDR3 loop: CASRPRTGDMNTEAFF. The rearrangement links TRBV5-1 to TRBJ1-1; TCRdb returns TRBD1, unconfirmable since there is no DNA. Germline CDR1 is SGHRS and CDR2 is YFSETQ. This CDR3 comprises 16 residues.

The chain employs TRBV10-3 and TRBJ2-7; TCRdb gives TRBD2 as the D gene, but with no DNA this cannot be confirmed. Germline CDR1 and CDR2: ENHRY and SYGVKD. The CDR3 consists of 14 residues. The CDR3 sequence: CAISELGLVYEQYF.

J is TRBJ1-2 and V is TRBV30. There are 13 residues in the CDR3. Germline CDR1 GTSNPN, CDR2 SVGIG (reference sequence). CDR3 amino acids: CAWSLGSVGGYTF.

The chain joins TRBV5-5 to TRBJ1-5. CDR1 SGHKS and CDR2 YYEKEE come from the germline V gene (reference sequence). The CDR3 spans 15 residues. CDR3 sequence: CASSLGGSPFQPQHF.

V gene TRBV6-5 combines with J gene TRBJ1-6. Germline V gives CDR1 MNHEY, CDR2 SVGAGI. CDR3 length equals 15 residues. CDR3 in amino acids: CASSYSRGGNSPLHF.

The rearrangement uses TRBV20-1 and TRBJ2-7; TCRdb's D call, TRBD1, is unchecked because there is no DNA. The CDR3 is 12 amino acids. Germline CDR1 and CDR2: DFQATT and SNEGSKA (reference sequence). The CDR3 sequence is CSASGTESVQYF.

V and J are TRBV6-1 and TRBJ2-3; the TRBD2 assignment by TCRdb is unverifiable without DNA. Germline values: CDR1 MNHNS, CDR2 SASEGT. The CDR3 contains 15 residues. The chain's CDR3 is CASTIAGASTDTQYF.

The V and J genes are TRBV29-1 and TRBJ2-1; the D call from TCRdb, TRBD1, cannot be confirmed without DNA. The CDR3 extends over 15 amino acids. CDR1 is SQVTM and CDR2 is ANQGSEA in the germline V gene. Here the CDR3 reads CSVDRAGRDYNEQFF.

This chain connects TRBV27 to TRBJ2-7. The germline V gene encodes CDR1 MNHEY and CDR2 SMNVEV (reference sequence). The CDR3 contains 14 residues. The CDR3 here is CASSLSESSYEQYF.

CDR3 residues: CASSPLSGGGNEQFF. V and J are TRBV4-1 and TRBJ2-1; the D call from TCRdb, TRBD2, cannot be confirmed without DNA. From germline, CDR1 is MGHRA and CDR2 YSYEKL. This CDR3 has 15 amino acids.

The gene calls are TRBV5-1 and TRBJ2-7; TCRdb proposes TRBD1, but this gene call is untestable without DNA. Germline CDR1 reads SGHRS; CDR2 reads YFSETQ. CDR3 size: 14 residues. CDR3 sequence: CASSFRGDTYEQYF.

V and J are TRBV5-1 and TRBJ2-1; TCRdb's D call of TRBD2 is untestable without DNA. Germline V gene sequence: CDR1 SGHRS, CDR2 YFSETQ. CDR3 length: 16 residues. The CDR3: CASSFGTSGGWGEQFF.

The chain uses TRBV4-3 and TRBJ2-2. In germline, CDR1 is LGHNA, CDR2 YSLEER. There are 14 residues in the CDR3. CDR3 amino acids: CASSPGPNTGELFF.

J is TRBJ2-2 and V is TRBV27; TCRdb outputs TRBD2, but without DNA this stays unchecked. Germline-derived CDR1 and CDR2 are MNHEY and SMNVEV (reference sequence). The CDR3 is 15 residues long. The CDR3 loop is CASSRRGGGTGELFF.

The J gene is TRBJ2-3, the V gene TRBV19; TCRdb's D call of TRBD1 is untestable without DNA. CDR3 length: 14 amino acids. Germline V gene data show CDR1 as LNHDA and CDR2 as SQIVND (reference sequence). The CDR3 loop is CASSTGPSTDTQYF.

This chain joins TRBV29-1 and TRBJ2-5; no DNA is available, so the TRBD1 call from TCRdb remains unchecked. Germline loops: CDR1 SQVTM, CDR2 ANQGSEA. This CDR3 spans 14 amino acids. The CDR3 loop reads CSVLTLQGWETQYF.

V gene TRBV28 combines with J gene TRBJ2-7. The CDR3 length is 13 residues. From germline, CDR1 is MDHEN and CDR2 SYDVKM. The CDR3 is CASSLLGVYEQYF.

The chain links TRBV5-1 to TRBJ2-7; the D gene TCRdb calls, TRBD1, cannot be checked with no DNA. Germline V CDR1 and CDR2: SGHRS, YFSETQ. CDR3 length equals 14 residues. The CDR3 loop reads CASTWTGGDYEQYF.

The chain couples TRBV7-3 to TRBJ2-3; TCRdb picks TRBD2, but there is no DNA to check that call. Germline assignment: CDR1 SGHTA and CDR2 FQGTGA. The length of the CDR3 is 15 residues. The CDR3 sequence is CASSLWAGGGDTQYF.